This T cell receptor (beta chain) was captured in a study of cytomegalovirus exposure and HLA in healthy donors. Study results and limitations: The study designated fewer than 200 TCR beta chains cytomegalovirus-associated.

As to this clone: The target antigen is unknown.

Data came from immunoSEQ multiplex PCR; TCRdb stores just in-frame clones and leaves some out. The data show some 61,000 clones, with 95% to 98% seen just once and around 1.6% held by the top ten. Germline CDR1 MDHEN, CDR2 SYDVKM. The J segment lost 7 bases and the V segment lost 3 bases, leaving 6 bases of the junction unmatched. The CDR3 extends over 14 amino acids. The source is a woman in her late teens or twenties in good health and CMV-seropositive. The V gene is TRBV28, the J gene TRBJ1-1, with 9 bases fitting TRBD1. The sequencing input was PBMCs. The CDR3 is CASSFRQGEGEAFF. CDR3 bases: TGTGCCAGCAGTTTTCGACAGGGGGAGGGTGAAGCTTTCTTT. Based on the CDR3 plus reference TRBV28 and TRBJ1-1, the full variable domain is DVKVTQSSRYLVKRTGEKVFLECVQDMDHENMFWYRQDPGLGLRLIYFSYDVKMKEKGDIPEGYSVSREKKERFSLILESASTNQTSMYLCASSFRQGEGEAFFGQGTRLTVV.